The 31 T cell receptor beta chains in this list originate from one sample, sequenced in a study of T-cell reconstitution after alpha-beta-depleted transplantation in children. Researchers prepared the TCRbeta library using unique molecular identifiers, the study reports. MiXCR was run by TCRdb on the PCR reads, yielding one entry per CDR3 protein. Here the sample spans about 600,000 distinct CDR3 sequences, over 9.5% being singletons. Specimen: PBMCs from the stem cell graft donor, collected from the stem cell graft. These receptors originate from a human donor who donated a stem cell graft to a child with acute myeloid leukemia.

This clonotype came up a few times. This chain uses TRBV10-3 with TRBJ1-1, with D perhaps matching TRBD1 (6 bases). Germline V gene data show CDR1 as ENHRY and CDR2 as SYGVKD. V was shortened by 6 bases and J by 7 bases, with 15 bases between the two germline ends. The CDR3 is 13 amino acids. CDR3 residues: CAISGQKGGEAFF. In DNA, the CDR3 is TGTGCCATCAGCGGACAGAAAGGCGGTGAAGCTTTCTTT.

V usage is TRBV6-2 or TRBV6-3 and J usage is TRBJ2-1; D is possibly TRBD2 (6 bases). Deletions cut 2 bases from V and 2 bases from J, with 13 bases between. This CDR3 spans 16 amino acids. CDR1 and CDR2 (germline): MNHEY, SVGEGT. CDR3 bases: TGTGCCAGCAGTTACCCCCTAGGAGGGACCTACAATGAGCAGTTCTTC. Residues: CASSYPLGGTYNEQFF.

The CDR3 nucleotides read TGCAGTGCTGATACCGACGGGGGGATCAGTGAGCAGTTCTTC. Translation gives CSADTDGGISEQFF. This sequence joins TRBV20-1 and TRBJ2-1; 7 nucleotides line up with TRBD2. This CDR3 contains 14 residues. V trimming: 5 bases; J trimming: 9 bases; junction bases outside the gene matches: 13. The V gene's germline CDR1 is DFQATT and CDR2 SNEGSKA (reference sequence).

The chain uses TRBV10-3 and TRBJ2-4; TRBD1 might be the D (6 bases). The CDR3 spans 15 residues. Per the germline V gene, CDR1 is ENHRY and CDR2 is SYGVKD. V lost 3 bases to trimming and J lost 0 bases, with 9 bases between them. The CDR3 here is CAISDSRGAKNIQYF. In DNA form, the CDR3 reads TGTGCCATCAGTGACAGCAGGGGAGCCAAAAACATTCAGTACTTC.

The rearrangement joins TRBV12-3 or TRBV12-4 to TRBJ2-1, with TRBD2 matching 16 bases. J lost 3 bases, V lost 4 bases, and 15 bases had no gene match. This CDR3 is 21 amino acids long. CDR3 loop: CASSSTSIGTSGRVSYNEQFF. CDR3 nucleotides: TGTGCCAGCAGTTCCACATCTATCGGGACTAGCGGGAGGGTTAGCTACAATGAGCAGTTCTTC.

Only a few counts were recorded for this clonotype. The rearrangement links TRBV29-1 to TRBJ2-5; D gene unclear. The V gene's germline CDR1 is SQVTM and CDR2 ANQGSEA. The germline V and J ends were trimmed by 5 bases and 4 bases, with 11 bases remaining between them. The CDR3 has 12 residues. The CDR3 nucleotides are TGCAGCGTTTCCGACCGCCTAGAGACCCAGTACTTC. It translates to CSVSDRLETQYF. Complete variable domain (other parts from reference TRBV29-1 and TRBJ2-5): SAVISQKPSRDICQRGTSLTIQCQVDSQVTMMFWYRQQPGQSLTLIATANQGSEATYESGFVIDKFPISRPNLTFSTLTVSNMSPEDSSIYLCSVSDRLETQYFGPGTRLLVL.

The sample holds a few counts of this clonotype. The chain uses TRBV29-1 and TRBJ1-1; no reliable D call. The CDR3 runs to 13 residues. CDR1 and CDR2 (germline): SQVTM, ANQGSEA. V dropped 1 base and J dropped 1 base, with 7 bases sitting between them. The CDR3 DNA is TGCAGCGTTGAAGGCTCAGGGAACACTGAAGCTTTCTTT. It translates to CSVEGSGNTEAFF.

This clonotype turned up a few times. This chain uses TRBV28 with TRBJ1-2; D ambiguous. This CDR3 has 17 residues. The germline V gene encodes CDR1 MDHEN and CDR2 SYDVKM. Trimming took 3 bases from V and 4 from J, leaving 21 bases between them. CDR3 amino acids: CASSFFGQSGSFYGYTF. For the CDR3, the DNA is TGTGCCAGCAGTTTCTTTGGGCAGTCCGGGTCGTTCTATGGCTACACCTTC.

V is TRBV30 and J is TRBJ2-7; 8 bases line up with TRBD2. Germline CDR1 and CDR2: GTSNPN and SVGIG (reference sequence). The CDR3 extends over 10 amino acids. Trimming took 5 bases from V and 7 from J; bases not matched to a gene: 1. CDR3 sequence (DNA): TGTGCCTGGGGACTAGCAGAGCAGTACTTC. Encoded protein: CAWGLAEQYF.

The rearrangement links TRBV28 to TRBJ2-2; D is uncertain. V gave up 1 base and J gave up 0 bases, with 9 bases separating them. In germline, CDR1 is MDHEN, CDR2 SYDVKM. The CDR3 contains 16 residues. The DNA for the CDR3 is TGTGCCAGCAGTTTATATCCAGCGTCGAACACCGGGGAGCTGTTTTTT. Translated, it gives CASSLYPASNTGELFF.

This clonotype came up a few times. The chain combines TRBV29-1 with TRBJ2-5; possibly TRBD1 for D (6 bases). CDR1 SQVTM and CDR2 ANQGSEA come from the germline V gene. V was clipped by 5 bases and J by 4 bases, with 20 bases between them. The CDR3 is made up of 15 amino acids. For the CDR3, the DNA is TGCAGCGTTTCCGGGACACCTTCGGTGGGAGAGACCCAGTACTTC. Its protein product is CSVSGTPSVGETQYF.

This clonotype was observed many times. Its ends do not fully match the called genes, so a read error is possible. The chain links TRBV7-7 to TRBJ2-2; no clear D. The CDR3 consists of 16 residues. CDR1 SSHAT and CDR2 FNYEAQ come from the germline V gene (reference sequence). CDR3 protein: CASSLAPFGNTGELFF. The CDR3 region has the DNA TGTGCTAGCAGCTTAGCCCCCTTCGGGAACACCGGGGAGCTGTTTTTT.

This clonotype was counted at least ten times. The chain carries TRBV5-1 and TRBJ2-1; 10 positions agree with TRBD1. The CDR3 is 15 amino acids. V gave up 4 bases and J gave up 7 bases; unmatched junction bases: 8. From germline, CDR1 is SGHRS and CDR2 YFSETQ. This CDR3 reads CASSLRGTGENEQFF. CDR3 bases: TGCGCCAGCAGCCTCCGTGGGACAGGGGAGAATGAGCAGTTCTTC. Looking up the rest from reference TRBV5-1 and TRBJ2-1 gives the full variable domain: KAGVTQTPRYLIKTRGQQVTLSCSPISGHRSVSWYQQTPGQGLQFLFEYFSETQRNKGNFPGRFSGRQFSNSRSEMNVSTLELGDSALYLCASSLRGTGENEQFFGPGTRLTVL.

This clonotype showed up many times. The V and J genes are TRBV5-1 and TRBJ2-3; TRBD2 matches 7 bases. Unmatched junction bases numbered 4, after V lost 1 base and J lost 2 bases. The CDR3 sequence is 15 residues long. Per germline, CDR1 SGHRS and CDR2 YFSETQ. CDR3 bases: TGCGCCAGCAGCTTGAGGGGACTAAACACAGATACGCAGTATTTT. Amino acid sequence: CASSLRGLNTDTQYF.

This clonotype was recorded many times. The chain recombines TRBV12-3 or TRBV12-4 with TRBJ2-7; 7 nucleotides agree with TRBD1. The CDR3 has 13 amino acids. V shed 3 bases, J shed 4 bases, and the junction held 3 bases outside the gene matches. CDR3 sequence (DNA): TGTGCCAGCAGTTTTGACAGGGCGTACGAGCAGTACTTC. Translating it yields CASSFDRAYEQYF.

This clonotype has just a few counts. The chain has TRBV20-1 and TRBJ2-2, with D unclear. V lost 5 bases and J lost 5, with 12 bases in between. Germline V gene lookup returns CDR1 DFQATT and CDR2 SNEGSKA (reference sequence). The CDR3 sequence is 13 residues long. CDR3 DNA sequence: TGCAGTGCTGTAGGCCCAGCGACCGGGGAGCTGTTTTTT. The encoded protein is CSAVGPATGELFF.

This clonotype has only a few counts. The rearrangement joins TRBV20-1 to TRBJ2-2; D is possibly TRBD2 (5 bases). The CDR3 runs to 13 residues. V dropped 5 bases and J dropped 5 bases, with 12 bases sitting between them. Germline V lookup: CDR1 DFQATT, CDR2 SNEGSKA (reference sequence). The CDR3 DNA reads TGCAGTGCTCCCAGGACTGGGACCGGGGAGCTGTTTTTT. Protein sequence: CSAPRTGTGELFF.

J is TRBJ2-1 and V is TRBV2; 10 bases map to TRBD2. The CDR3 contains 16 residues. Per germline, CDR1 SNHLY and CDR2 FYNNEI. Trimming took 6 bases from V and 2 from J; bases not matched to a gene: 7. In DNA form, the CDR3 reads TGTGCCAGCAGCCCAACTAGCGGGACCACCTACAATGAGCAGTTCTTC. This gives the protein CASSPTSGTTYNEQFF.

The chain recombines TRBV7-8 with TRBJ2-1; tentatively, D is TRBD1 or TRBD2 (5 bases each). The V gene's germline CDR1 is SGHVS and CDR2 FQNEAQ. V dropped 1 base and J dropped 8 bases, with 15 bases sitting between them. The CDR3 covers 15 residues. The chain's CDR3 is CASSLVQGDKDEQFF. The DNA for the CDR3 is TGTGCCAGCAGCTTAGTTCAGGGAGACAAGGATGAGCAGTTCTTC.

This clonotype has a count of ten or more. The rearrangement joins TRBV28 to TRBJ2-1, with 8 bases fitting TRBD2. V lost 4 bases to trimming and J lost 3 bases; unmatched junction nucleotides: 5. Germline-derived CDR1 and CDR2 are MDHEN and SYDVKM. This CDR3 has 15 amino acids. The CDR3 DNA reads as TGTGCCAGCAGTTCAGTGACTAGCGTCTACAATGAGCAGTTCTTC. It yields the protein CASSSVTSVYNEQFF.

This clonotype was counted at least ten times. The chain employs TRBV5-1 and TRBJ2-7; 12 bases match TRBD2. CDR1 and CDR2 (germline): SGHRS, YFSETQ. The CDR3 has 14 amino acids. Trimming took 4 bases from V and 6 from J; bases not matched to a gene: 5. CDR3 region: CASSARTSGVEQYF. The DNA for the CDR3 is TGCGCCAGCAGCGCACGGACTAGCGGGGTCGAGCAGTACTTC.

The CDR3 nucleotides read TGTGCCAGCAGTCAAACTCGGACAGGGTCCACGGACCTCCACTTT. Translation: CASSQTRTGSTDLHF. The V and J genes are TRBV12-3 or TRBV12-4 and TRBJ1-6; the match to TRBD1 covers 8 bases. The CDR3 consists of 15 residues. V lost 5 bases and J lost 15; bases outside the gene matches: 15.

In its sample, this clonotype was seen a few times. This chain uses TRBV19 with TRBJ2-3, with D maybe TRBD2 (6 bases). This CDR3 has 14 residues. Germline loops: CDR1 LNHDA, CDR2 SQIVND (reference sequence). V lost 9 bases and J 2 bases, leaving 15 bases between the germline ends. CDR3 coding DNA: TGTGCCAGCAAGAGGGACTTAGCCACAGATACGCAGTATTTT. Translating gives CASKRDLATDTQYF.

CDR3 DNA: TGTGCCAGCAGCGTTAGCGGGACTCGTAATGAGCAGTTCTTC. It specifies CASSVSGTRNEQFF. The chain joins TRBV7-3 to TRBJ2-1; 8 nucleotides line up with TRBD2. Germline CDR1 and CDR2: SGHTA and FQGTGA. Unmatched junction bases numbered 7, after V lost 5 bases and J lost 7 bases. This CDR3 comprises 14 residues. Filled out from reference TRBV7-3 and TRBJ2-1, the complete variable domain reads GAGVSQTPSNKVTEKGKYVELRCDPISGHTALYWYRQSLGQGPEFLIYFQGTGAADDSGLPNDRFFAVRPEGSVSTLKIQRTERGDSAVYLCASSVSGTRNEQFFGPGTRLTVL.

The rearrangement uses TRBV4-3 and TRBJ2-7; D is possibly TRBD2 (6 bases). The CDR3 contains 15 residues. The V end lost 5 bases, the J end lost 3 bases, and 17 bases lay between the germline ends. Germline V gene data show CDR1 as LGHNA and CDR2 as YSLEER. CDR3 protein: CASSRGRGGSYEQYF. CDR3 nucleotides: TGCGCCAGCAGCAGAGGAAGGGGAGGAAGCTACGAGCAGTACTTC.

This clonotype was counted at least ten times. The V gene is TRBV12-3 or TRBV12-4, the J gene TRBJ2-2, with D perhaps matching TRBD1 (6 bases). The CDR3 consists of 14 residues. Trimming removed 6 bases from V and 2 bases from J, with 10 bases in between. The CDR3 sequence: CASRGTTNTGELFF. The CDR3 region has the DNA TGTGCCAGCAGAGGGACAACAAACACCGGGGAGCTGTTTTTT.

At least ten counts were recorded for this clonotype. In nucleotides, the CDR3 is TGCAGTGCCCGACAGGGGGCCTCCTACAATGAGCAGTTCTTC. As protein: CSARQGASYNEQFF. V is TRBV20-1 and J is TRBJ2-1, with 10 bases aligning to TRBD1. Germline CDR1 is DFQATT and CDR2 is SNEGSKA (reference sequence). V lost 6 bases and J lost 0; bases outside the gene matches: 2. CDR3 length: 14 amino acids.

This chain uses TRBV12-3 or TRBV12-4 with TRBJ2-7, with 9 bases lining up with TRBD2. Trimming at V came to 3 bases and at J to 6 bases, leaving 6 bases not matched to a gene. The CDR3 has 14 residues. CDR3: CASSLGVSGSEQYF. The CDR3 DNA sequence: TGTGCCAGCAGTTTGGGTGTTAGCGGGAGCGAGCAGTACTTC.

The V call is TRBV7-9, the J call TRBJ2-1; no reliable D call. The CDR3 loop spans 19 amino acids. Trimming left V 2 bases short and J 4 bases short, with 24 bases between. Germline V CDR1 and CDR2: SEHNR, FQNEAQ (reference sequence). CDR3 nucleotides: TGTGCCAGCAGCTTACACTTACCCTTAACGGTCGCGGTGTACAATGAGCAGTTCTTC. As protein: CASSLHLPLTVAVYNEQFF.

The chain employs TRBV6-1 and TRBJ1-5, with D possibly TRBD1 on 5 matching bases. The ends were cut back, 7 bases at V and 0 bases at J, with 13 bases in the middle. Germline V gene data show CDR1 as MNHNS and CDR2 as SASEGT. The CDR3 is 15 residues long. In DNA form, the CDR3 reads TGTGCCAGCATTCTGGCCCAGGGTAGCAATCAGCCCCAGCATTTT. Encoded protein: CASILAQGSNQPQHF.

This chain uses TRBV28 with TRBJ2-7; TRBD1 might be the D (6 bases). The CDR3 extends over 15 amino acids. Trimming removed 2 bases from V and 3 bases from J, with 14 bases in between. CDR1 is MDHEN and CDR2 is SYDVKM in the germline V gene. The CDR3 spells CASSLPGAGLYEQYF. In DNA, the CDR3 is TGTGCCAGCAGTTTACCAGGGGCTGGTCTCTACGAGCAGTACTTC.